This record covers a single T cell receptor (beta chain). What it binds is unknown. Clones were sequenced by immunoSEQ multiplex PCR, and TCRdb holds only the in-frame ones, with some missing. The table records over 90,000 clones, over 90% of them present only once. The data were taken from a study of T cells in pancreatic ductal adenocarcinoma. General observations from the study: Blood clonality (about 0.069) did not differ significantly from tumor (about 0.12). Enrichment of CD45RO+ effector over naive T cells in tumors may bias clonality.

Deletions cut 4 bases from V and 6 bases from J, with 7 bases between. Germline V lookup: CDR1 ENHRY, CDR2 SYGVKD. This CDR3 has 12 residues. The selected patients with pancreatic ductal adenocarcinoma had surgery but no neoadjuvant therapy. Sequenced sample: PBMCs. The source is a human donor with pancreatic ductal adenocarcinoma. This chain uses TRBV10-3 with TRBJ2-1; possible D gene TRBD2, 6 bases. In DNA, the CDR3 is TGTGCCATCAGTGGGACTATCAATGAGCAGTTCTTC. The encoded protein is CAISGTINEQFF.